Listed here are 2 T cell receptor beta chains from one sample, sequenced in a study of CD8+CD57+ T cells in acquired aplastic anemia. The use of genomic DNA as template underpinned the TCR beta VDJ and CDR3 profiling. TCRdb fed the reads into MiXCR, producing one record per CDR3 protein. The sample records about 180,000 distinct CDR3 sequences, about 47% being singletons. Sequenced material: sorted CD4+, CD8+, or CD8+CD57+ T cells (not recorded which) from PBMCs. Receptors were obtained from a human donor in good health.

In this sample, this clonotype turned up many times. The rearrangement links TRBV29-1 to TRBJ1-1; no clear D. The germline gives CDR1 SQVTM, CDR2 ANQGSEA. The V gene lost 4 bases and the J gene lost 1 base, with 7 bases spanning the gap. This CDR3 has 12 amino acids. The CDR3 sequence: CSVVSENTEAFF. The CDR3 nucleotides are TGCAGCGTTGTATCCGAGAACACTGAAGCTTTCTTT.

Ten or more counts support this clonotype. V and J are TRBV20-1 and TRBJ1-5; no clear D. The V end lost 3 bases, the J end lost 4 bases, and 16 bases lay between the germline ends. Germline V CDR1 and CDR2: DFQATT, SNEGSKA (reference sequence). CDR3 length: 15 residues. As DNA, the CDR3 is TGCAGTGCTAGGACGGGAGGAGCTTTGAATCAGCCCCAGCATTTT. This translates into CSARTGGALNQPQHF.